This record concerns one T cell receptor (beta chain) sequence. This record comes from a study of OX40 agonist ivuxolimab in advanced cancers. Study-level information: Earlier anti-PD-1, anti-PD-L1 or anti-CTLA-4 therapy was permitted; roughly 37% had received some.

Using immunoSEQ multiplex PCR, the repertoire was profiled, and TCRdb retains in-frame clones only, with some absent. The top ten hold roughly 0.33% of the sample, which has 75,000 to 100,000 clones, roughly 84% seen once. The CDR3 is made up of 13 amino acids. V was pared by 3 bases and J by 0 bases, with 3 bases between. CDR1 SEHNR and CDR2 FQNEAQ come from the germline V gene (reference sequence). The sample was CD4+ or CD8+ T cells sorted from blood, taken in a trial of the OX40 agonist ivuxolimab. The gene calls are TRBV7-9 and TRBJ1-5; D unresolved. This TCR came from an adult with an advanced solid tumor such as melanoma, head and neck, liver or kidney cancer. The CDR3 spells CASSLDSNQPQHF. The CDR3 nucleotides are TGTGCCAGCAGCTTGGATAGCAATCAGCCCCAGCATTTT.